This T cell receptor (beta chain) came from a study of blood T cell repertoires in COVID-19. Study information: COVID-19 samples from acute and convalescent phases originated in the United States, Italy and Spain. T cells, B-cell-depleted T cells, or PBMCs provided the cDNA or gDNA that served as material.

This clone has a handful of counts. Trimming took 5 bases from V and 2 from J, leaving 10 bases between them. There are 15 residues in the CDR3. Germline CDR1 and CDR2: LNHDA and SQIVND (reference sequence). As handled by the study authors: Amplifying reference gene primers gave estimates of nucleated cell counts. The table came from immunoSEQ multiplex PCR; TCRdb's copy has only in-frame clones and leaves some out. The DNA gave D and trimming, while V, J and clone size come from that table. The sample consists of about 59,000 clones, over 70% of them appearing once. V gene TRBV19 combines with J gene TRBJ2-6, with no clear D. The sequencing input was peripheral blood. The TCR comes from a man between 60 and 70 years old with acute or convalescent COVID-19. The CDR3 DNA reads TGTGCCAGTAGTGCCCTCAGGACTGGGGCCAACGTCCTGACTTTC. Translating it yields CASSALRTGANVLTF. The full variable domain, with the rest looked up from reference TRBV19 and TRBJ2-6, is DGGITQSPKYLFRKEGQNVTLSCEQNLNHDAMYWYRQDPGQGLRLIYYSQIVNDFQKGDIAEGYSVSREKKESFPLTVTSAQKNPTAFYLCASSALRTGANVLTFGAGSRLTVL.